A single sample is the source of the 5 T cell receptor beta chains below, sequenced in a study of shared clonotypes between healthy human individuals. Some clones are missing from TCRdb's copy, which holds only in-frame ones; the method was immunoSEQ multiplex PCR. The data show approximately 500,000 clones, around 73% seen once. Sample: PBMCs. Source of these receptors: a woman aged 40 to 50 in good health. Some clones in this sample may be carry-over from other donors' samples.

The chain has TRBV7-6 and TRBJ2-5; 8 bases agree with TRBD1. V shed 0 bases and J 5 bases; nucleotides not matched to a gene: 8. Germline lookup yields CDR1 SGHVS and CDR2 FNYEAQ. CDR3 length equals 16 residues. The CDR3 DNA sequence: TGTGCCAGCAGCTTAGCGGGCCAGGGGGCCGGGGAGACCCAGTACTTC. Residues: CASSLAGQGAGETQYF.

This clone was seen just once. This chain links TRBV7-6 with TRBJ2-3, with 7 nucleotides matching TRBD2. The CDR3 covers 16 residues. The V gene's germline CDR1 is SGHVS and CDR2 FNYEAQ. V shed 1 base and J 2 bases; nucleotides not matched to a gene: 6. This CDR3 reads CASSLGGTNPTDTQYF. The CDR3 DNA reads as TGTGCCAGCAGCTTAGGGGGGACTAACCCCACAGATACGCAGTATTTT.

V and J are TRBV7-2 and TRBJ2-2; no reliable D call. This CDR3 spans 14 amino acids. The V gene lost 4 bases and the J gene lost 6 bases, with 12 bases spanning the gap. From germline, CDR1 is SGHTA and CDR2 FQGNSA. CDR3 protein: CASSSSGVAGELFF. In nucleotides, the CDR3 is TGTGCCAGCAGCTCCAGTGGGGTCGCCGGGGAGCTGTTTTTT.

This chain joins TRBV7-2 and TRBJ2-3; D might be TRBD2 (5 bases). V lost 6 bases, J lost 2 bases, and 12 bases lay in between. CDR1 SGHTA and CDR2 FQGNSA come from the germline V gene. The CDR3 has 14 amino acids. The CDR3 coding sequence is TGTGCCAGCAGTGAGGCGGGTCCCACAGATACGCAGTATTTT. It yields the protein CASSEAGPTDTQYF. Full variable domain (outside the CDR3, taken from reference TRBV7-2 and TRBJ2-3): GAGVSQSPSNKVTEKGKDVELRCDPISGHTALYWYRQSLGQGLEFLIYFQGNSAPDKSGLPSDRFSAERTGGSVSTLTIQRTQQEDSAVYLCASSEAGPTDTQYFGPGTRLTVL.

J is TRBJ1-2 and V is TRBV7-9; D is uncertain. CDR1 is SEHNR and CDR2 is FQNEAQ in the germline V gene (reference sequence). V shed 5 bases and J shed 6 bases, with 13 bases lying between them. This CDR3 has 13 amino acids. The CDR3 loop reads CASSPNLGDGYTF. In DNA, the CDR3 is TGTGCCAGCAGCCCAAATCTAGGAGATGGCTACACCTTC. Drawing the rest from reference TRBV7-9 and TRBJ1-2, the complete variable domain is DTGVSQNPRHKITKRGQNVTFRCDPISEHNRLYWYRQTLGQGPEFLTYFQNEAQLEKSRLLSDRFSAERPKGSFSTLEIQRTEQGDSAMYLCASSPNLGDGYTFGSGTRLTVV.